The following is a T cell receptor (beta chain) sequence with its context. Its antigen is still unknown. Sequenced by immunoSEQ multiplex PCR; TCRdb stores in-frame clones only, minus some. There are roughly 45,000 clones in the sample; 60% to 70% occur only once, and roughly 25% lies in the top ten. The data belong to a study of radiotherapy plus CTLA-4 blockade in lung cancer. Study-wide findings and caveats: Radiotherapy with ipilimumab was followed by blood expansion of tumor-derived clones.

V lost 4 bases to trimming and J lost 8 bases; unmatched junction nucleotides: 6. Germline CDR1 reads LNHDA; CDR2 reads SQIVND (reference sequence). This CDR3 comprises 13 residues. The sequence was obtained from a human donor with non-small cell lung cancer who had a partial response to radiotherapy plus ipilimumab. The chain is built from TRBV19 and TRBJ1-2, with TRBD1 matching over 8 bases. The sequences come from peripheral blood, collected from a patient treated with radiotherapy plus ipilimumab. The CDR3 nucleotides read TGTGCCAGTAGTAAAAGGACAGGGAACGGCTACACCTTC. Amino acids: CASSKRTGNGYTF.